This T cell receptor beta chain was sequenced in a study of blood T cell repertoires in COVID-19. For the study at large: Both acute and convalescent COVID-19 samples were obtained from the United States, Italy and Spain. T cells, B-cell-depleted T cells, or PBMCs provided the cDNA or gDNA that served as material.

CDR3 size: 17 residues. Trimming stripped 4 bases from V and 2 bases from J, with 19 bases between. Germline CDR1 reads LNHNV; CDR2 reads YYDKDF (reference sequence). In the authors' workflow: Amplified reference gene primers provided the basis for estimating nucleated cell counts. Libraries were prepared by immunoSEQ multiplex PCR; TCRdb keeps only in-frame clonotypes and omits some of them. V, J and clone size are those of that table, while D and trimming were read from the DNA. The sample lists roughly 170,000 clones, roughly nine tenths occurring once. The sequence was collected from a man between 65 and 85 years old with active or convalescent COVID-19. The source material was peripheral blood. The chain recombines TRBV15 with TRBJ2-3; D is possibly TRBD2 (6 bases). Here the CDR3 DNA reads TGTGCCACCAGCAAAACGGGACTCCCGACCCTCACAGATACGCAGTATTTT. It encodes CATSKTGLPTLTDTQYF.